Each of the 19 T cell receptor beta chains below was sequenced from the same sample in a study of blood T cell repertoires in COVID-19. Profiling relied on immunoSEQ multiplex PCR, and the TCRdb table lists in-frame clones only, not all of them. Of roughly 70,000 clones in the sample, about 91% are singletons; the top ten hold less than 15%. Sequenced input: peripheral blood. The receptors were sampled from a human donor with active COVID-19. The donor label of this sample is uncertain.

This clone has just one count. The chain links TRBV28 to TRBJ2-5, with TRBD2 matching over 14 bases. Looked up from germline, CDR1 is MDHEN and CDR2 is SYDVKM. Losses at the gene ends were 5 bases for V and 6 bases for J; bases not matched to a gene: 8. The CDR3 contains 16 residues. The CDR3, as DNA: TGTGCCAGCAGTCTTCCCGGGACTAGCGGGAGCAAGACCCAGTACTTC. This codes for CASSLPGTSGSKTQYF.

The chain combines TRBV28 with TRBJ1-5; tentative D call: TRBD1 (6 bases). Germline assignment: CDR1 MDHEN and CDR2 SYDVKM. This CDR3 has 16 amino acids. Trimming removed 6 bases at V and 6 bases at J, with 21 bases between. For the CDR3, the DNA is TGTGCCAGCAGCCTCAGGGGTGGTGGGGGCCGTCAGCCCCAGCATTTT. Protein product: CASSLRGGGGRQPQHF.

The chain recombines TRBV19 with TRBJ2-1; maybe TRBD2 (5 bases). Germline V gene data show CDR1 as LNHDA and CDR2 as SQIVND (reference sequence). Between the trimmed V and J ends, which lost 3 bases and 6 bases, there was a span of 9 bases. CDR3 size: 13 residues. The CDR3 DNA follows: TGTGCCAGTAGTATTGGACTGGGCAATGAGCAGTTCTTC. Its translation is CASSIGLGNEQFF.

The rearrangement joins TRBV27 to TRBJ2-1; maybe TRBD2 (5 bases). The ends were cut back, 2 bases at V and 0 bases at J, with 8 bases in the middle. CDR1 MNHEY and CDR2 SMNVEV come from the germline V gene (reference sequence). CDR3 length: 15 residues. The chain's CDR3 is CASSLEAGSYNEQFF. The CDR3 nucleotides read TGTGCCAGCAGTTTAGAGGCGGGCTCCTACAATGAGCAGTTCTTC.

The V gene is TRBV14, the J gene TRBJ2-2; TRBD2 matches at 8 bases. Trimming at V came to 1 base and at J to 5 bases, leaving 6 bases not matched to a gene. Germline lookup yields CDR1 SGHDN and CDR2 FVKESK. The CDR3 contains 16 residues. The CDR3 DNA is TGTGCCAGCAGCCAAGCGATAGCGGGATGGACCGGGGAGCTGTTTTTT. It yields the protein CASSQAIAGWTGELFF.

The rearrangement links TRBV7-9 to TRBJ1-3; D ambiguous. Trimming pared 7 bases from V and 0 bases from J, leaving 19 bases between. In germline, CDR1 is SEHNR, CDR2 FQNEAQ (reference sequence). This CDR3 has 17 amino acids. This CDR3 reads CASTYWGGSRSGNTIYF. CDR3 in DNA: TGTGCCAGCACCTATTGGGGAGGGTCCCGCTCTGGAAACACCATATATTTT. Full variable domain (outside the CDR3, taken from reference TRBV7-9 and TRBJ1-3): DTGVSQNPRHKITKRGQNVTFRCDPISEHNRLYWYRQTLGQGPEFLTYFQNEAQLEKSRLLSDRFSAERPKGSFSTLEIQRTEQGDSAMYLCASTYWGGSRSGNTIYFGEGSWLTVV.

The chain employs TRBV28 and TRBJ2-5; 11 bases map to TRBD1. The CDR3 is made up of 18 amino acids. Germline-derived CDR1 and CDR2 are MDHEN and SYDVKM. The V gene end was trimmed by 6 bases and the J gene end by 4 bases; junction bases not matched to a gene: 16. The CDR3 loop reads CASSSPGQGVSGGETQYF. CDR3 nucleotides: TGTGCCAGCAGCTCACCGGGACAGGGGGTTTCAGGGGGAGAGACCCAGTACTTC.

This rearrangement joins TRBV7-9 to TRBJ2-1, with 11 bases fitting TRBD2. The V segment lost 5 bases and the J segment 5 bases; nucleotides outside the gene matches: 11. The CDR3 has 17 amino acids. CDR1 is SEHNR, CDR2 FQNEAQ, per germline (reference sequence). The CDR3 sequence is CASSQVATSGSDNEQFF. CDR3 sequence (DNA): TGTGCCAGCAGCCAAGTCGCCACTAGCGGGAGTGACAATGAGCAGTTCTTC.

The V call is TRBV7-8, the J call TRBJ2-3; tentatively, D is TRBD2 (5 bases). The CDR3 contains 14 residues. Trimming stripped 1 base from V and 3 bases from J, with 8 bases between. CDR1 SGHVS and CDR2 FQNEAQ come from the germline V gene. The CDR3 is CASSLVLATDTQYF. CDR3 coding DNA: TGTGCCAGCAGCTTAGTCCTAGCAACAGATACGCAGTATTTT.

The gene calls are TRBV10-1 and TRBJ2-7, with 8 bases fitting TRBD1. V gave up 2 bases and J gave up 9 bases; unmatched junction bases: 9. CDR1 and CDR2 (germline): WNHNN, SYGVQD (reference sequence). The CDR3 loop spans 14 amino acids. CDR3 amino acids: CASSEETGVLGQYF. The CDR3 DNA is TGCGCCAGCAGTGAGGAGACAGGGGTCTTGGGGCAGTACTTC.

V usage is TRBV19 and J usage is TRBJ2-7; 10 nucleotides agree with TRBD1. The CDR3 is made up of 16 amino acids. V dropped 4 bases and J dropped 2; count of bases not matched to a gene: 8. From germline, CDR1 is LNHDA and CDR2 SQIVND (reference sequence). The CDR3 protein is CASSSLGQGKAYEQYF. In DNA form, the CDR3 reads TGTGCCAGTAGTAGTCTGGGACAGGGGAAAGCCTACGAGCAGTACTTC.

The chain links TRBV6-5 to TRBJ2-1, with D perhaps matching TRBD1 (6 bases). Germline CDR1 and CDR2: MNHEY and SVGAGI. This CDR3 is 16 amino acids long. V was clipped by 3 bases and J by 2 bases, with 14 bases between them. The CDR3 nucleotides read TGTGCCAGCAGTTATGCCCGGACAGTGACCTACAATGAGCAGTTCTTC. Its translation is CASSYARTVTYNEQFF.

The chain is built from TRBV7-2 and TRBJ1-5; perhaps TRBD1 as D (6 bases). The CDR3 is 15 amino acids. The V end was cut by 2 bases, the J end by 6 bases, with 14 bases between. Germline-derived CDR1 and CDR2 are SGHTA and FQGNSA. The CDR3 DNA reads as TGTGCCAGCAGCTTATCCCGGGGGGCAGGTCAGCCCCAGCATTTT. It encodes CASSLSRGAGQPQHF.

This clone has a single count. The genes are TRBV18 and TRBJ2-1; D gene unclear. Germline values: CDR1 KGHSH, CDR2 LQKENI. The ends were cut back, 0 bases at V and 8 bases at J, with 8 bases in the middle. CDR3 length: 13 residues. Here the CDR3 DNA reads TGTGCCAGCTCACCACCGGAAGAGGATGAGCAGTTCTTC. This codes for CASSPPEEDEQFF. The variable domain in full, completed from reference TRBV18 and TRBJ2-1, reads NAGVMQNPRHLVRRRGQEARLRCSPMKGHSHVYWYRQLPEEGLKFMVYLQKENIIDESGMPKERFSAEFPKEGPSILRIQQVVRGDSAAYFCASSPPEEDEQFFGPGTRLTVL.

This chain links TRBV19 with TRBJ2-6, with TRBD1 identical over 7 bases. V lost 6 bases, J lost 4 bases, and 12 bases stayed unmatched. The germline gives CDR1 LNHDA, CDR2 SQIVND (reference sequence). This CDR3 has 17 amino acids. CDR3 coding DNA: TGTGCCAGTAGCGGGACAGCCAACCCGGCGGGGGCCAACGTCCTGACTTTC. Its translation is CASSGTANPAGANVLTF.

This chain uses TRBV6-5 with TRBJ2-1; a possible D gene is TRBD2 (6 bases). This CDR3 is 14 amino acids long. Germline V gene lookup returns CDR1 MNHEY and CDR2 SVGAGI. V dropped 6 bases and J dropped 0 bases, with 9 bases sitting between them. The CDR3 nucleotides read TGTGCCAGCAGAGACGGGAGCTCCTACAATGAGCAGTTCTTC. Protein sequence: CASRDGSSYNEQFF.

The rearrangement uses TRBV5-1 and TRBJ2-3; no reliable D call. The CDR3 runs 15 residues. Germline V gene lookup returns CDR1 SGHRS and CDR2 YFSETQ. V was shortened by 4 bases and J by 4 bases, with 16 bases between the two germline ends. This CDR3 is CASSEDAGVPDTQYF. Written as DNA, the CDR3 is TGCGCCAGCAGCGAGGATGCCGGAGTTCCAGATACGCAGTATTTT.

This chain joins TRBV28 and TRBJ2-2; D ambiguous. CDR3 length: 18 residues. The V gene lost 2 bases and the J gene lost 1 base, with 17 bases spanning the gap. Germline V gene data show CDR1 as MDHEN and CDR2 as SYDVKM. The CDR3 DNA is TGTGCCAGCAGTTTAAACGGAGATGAGGCGGAGAACACCGGGGAGCTGTTTTTT. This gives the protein CASSLNGDEAENTGELFF.

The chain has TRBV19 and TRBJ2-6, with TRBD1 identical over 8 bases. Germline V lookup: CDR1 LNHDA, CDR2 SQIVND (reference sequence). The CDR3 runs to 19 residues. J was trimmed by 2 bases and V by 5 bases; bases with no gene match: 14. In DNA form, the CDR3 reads TGTGCCAGTAGTTTCTCCCCGGGACAGGTTTACCCTGGGGCCAACGTCCTGACTTTC. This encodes CASSFSPGQVYPGANVLTF.